Reported below is one T cell receptor beta chain. The data are from a study of monozygotic twins with inflammatory bowel disease. TCRdb reprocessed the 5' RACE reads, with one entry per CDR3 protein and no DNA. Its table records about 380,000 distinct CDR3 sequences. Blood samples of approximately 2.5 ml were drawn from every donor. Sequencing was performed on blood. The sequence derives from a human donor with ulcerative colitis or Crohn's disease, or a healthy co-twin of an affected twin (not recorded which).

The CDR3 loop reads CASSQWGGMNTGELFF. V gene TRBV25-1 combines with J gene TRBJ2-2; TCRdb reports TRBD1, a call that lacks DNA to check it against. The CDR3 spans 16 residues. Germline CDR1 reads MGHDK; CDR2 reads SYGVNS.